This T cell receptor beta chain was sequenced in a study of T cell responses to AZD1222 COVID-19 vaccine. The data were produced by immunoSEQ multiplex PCR, yet TCRdb's version contains in-frame clones alone and is incomplete. The repertoire has tens of thousands of clones, roughly 90% of them found once; the top ten carry 9% to 13%. CDR1 and CDR2 from the germline V gene are SQVTM and ANQGSEA. Trimming left V 7 bases short and J 0 bases short, with 3 bases between. The CDR3 is 10 amino acids. Comments on this clone: Its antigen is undetermined.

Notes on the study in general: There were mostly white British donors and more females than males, and clonal diversity was possibly underestimated.

This specimen was peripheral blood, taken 28 days after the second AZD1222 dose. The clonotype was recovered from an adult who received the AZD1222 COVID-19 vaccine. The chain carries TRBV29-1 and TRBJ1-1; D is undetermined. The CDR3 sequence: CSGVNTEAFF. Written as DNA, the CDR3 is TGCAGCGGGGTGAACACTGAAGCTTTCTTT.